This TCR beta chain was found in a study of blood T cell repertoires in COVID-19. Whole-study context: In each case, the material was cDNA or gDNA derived from T cells, B-cell-depleted T cells, or PBMCs.

In the original analysis: How many nucleated cells were present was estimated from reference gene primer amplification. Some clones are missing from TCRdb's copy, which holds only in-frame ones; the method was immunoSEQ multiplex PCR. V and J calls and clone size are copied from that table; D and trimming were computed from the DNA. The sample lists roughly 250,000 clones; around nine tenths were seen once. Membership in each cohort depended on participant-reported clinical history. Before being deemed recovered, Cohort 3 donors had two negative PCRs, clearance, or symptom resolution. CDR3 length: 18 residues. Germline assignment: CDR1 SNHLY and CDR2 FYNNEI. J gave up 0 bases and V 6 bases, and 7 bases lay outside the gene matches.

The J gene is TRBJ2-6, the V gene TRBV2, with TRBD1 identical over 11 bases. Sequences were obtained from PBMCs or T cells enriched from blood (not recorded which). The TCR sequence derives from a woman aged 45 to 65 who had recovered from COVID-19. The CDR3 region is CASRRTGGVDSGANVLTF. CDR3 nucleotide sequence: TGTGCCAGCAGGCGGACAGGGGGCGTGGACTCTGGGGCCAACGTCCTGACTTTC.